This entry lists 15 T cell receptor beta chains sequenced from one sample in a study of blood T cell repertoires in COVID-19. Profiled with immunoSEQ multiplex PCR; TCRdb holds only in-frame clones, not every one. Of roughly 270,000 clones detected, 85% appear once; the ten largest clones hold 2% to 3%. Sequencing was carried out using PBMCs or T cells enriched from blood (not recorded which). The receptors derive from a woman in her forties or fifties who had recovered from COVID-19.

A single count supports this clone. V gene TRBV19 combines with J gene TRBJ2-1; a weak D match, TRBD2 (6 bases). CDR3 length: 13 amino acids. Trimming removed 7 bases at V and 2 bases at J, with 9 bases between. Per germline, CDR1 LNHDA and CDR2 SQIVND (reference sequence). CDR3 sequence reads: CASNPGAYNEQFF. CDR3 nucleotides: TGTGCCAGTAACCCGGGGGCCTACAATGAGCAGTTCTTC.

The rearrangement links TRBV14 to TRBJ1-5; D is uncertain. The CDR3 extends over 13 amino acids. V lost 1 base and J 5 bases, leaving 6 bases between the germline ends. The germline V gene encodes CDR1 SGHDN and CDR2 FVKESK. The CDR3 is CASSQGDYQPQHF. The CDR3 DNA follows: TGTGCCAGCAGCCAAGGAGATTATCAGCCCCAGCATTTT.

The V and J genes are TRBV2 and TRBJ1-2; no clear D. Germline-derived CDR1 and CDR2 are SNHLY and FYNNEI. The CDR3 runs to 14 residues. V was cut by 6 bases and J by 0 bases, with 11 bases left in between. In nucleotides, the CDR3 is TGTGCCAGCAGCTCCGGGATAACTAACTATGGCTACACCTTC. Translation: CASSSGITNYGYTF.

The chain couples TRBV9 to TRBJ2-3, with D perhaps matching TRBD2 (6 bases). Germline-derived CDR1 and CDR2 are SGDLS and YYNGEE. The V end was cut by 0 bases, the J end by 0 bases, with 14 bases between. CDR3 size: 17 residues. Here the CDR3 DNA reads TGTGCCAGCAGCGTAGCGGGTAGCGGAGCTAGCACAGATACGCAGTATTTT. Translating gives CASSVAGSGASTDTQYF.

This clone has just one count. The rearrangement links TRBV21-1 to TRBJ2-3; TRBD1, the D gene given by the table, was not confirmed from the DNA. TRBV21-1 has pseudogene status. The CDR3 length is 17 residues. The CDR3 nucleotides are TGTGCCAGCAACGACCAGGACAGCTTTTCCAACCATTCCACGCAGTATTTT. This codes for CASNDQDSFSNHSTQYF.

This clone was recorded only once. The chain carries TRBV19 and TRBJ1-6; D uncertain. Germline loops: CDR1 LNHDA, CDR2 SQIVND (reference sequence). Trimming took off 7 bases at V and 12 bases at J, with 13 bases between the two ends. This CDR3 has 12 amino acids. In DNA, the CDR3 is TGTGCCAGTACGAACGTTCCCGGACCCCTCCACTTT. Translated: CASTNVPGPLHF.

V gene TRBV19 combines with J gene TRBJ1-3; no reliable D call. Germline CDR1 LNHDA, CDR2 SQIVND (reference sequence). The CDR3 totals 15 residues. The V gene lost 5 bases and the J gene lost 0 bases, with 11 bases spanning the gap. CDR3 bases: TGTGCCAGTAGTTCTACAGCGGACTCTGGAAACACCATATATTTT. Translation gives CASSSTADSGNTIYF.

CDR3 sequence: CASSLINRGTGTEAFF. As DNA, the CDR3 is TGCGCCAGCAGCTTGATCAACAGGGGAACCGGCACTGAAGCTTTCTTT. V gene TRBV5-1 combines with J gene TRBJ1-1; 7 nucleotides line up with TRBD1. The trim removed 1 base at V and 4 bases at J, leaving 10 bases unmatched. Germline CDR1 SGHRS, CDR2 YFSETQ. The CDR3 totals 16 residues.

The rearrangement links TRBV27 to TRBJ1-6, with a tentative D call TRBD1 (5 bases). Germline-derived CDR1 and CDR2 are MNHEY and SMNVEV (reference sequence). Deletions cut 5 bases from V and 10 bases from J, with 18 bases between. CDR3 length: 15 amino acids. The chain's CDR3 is CASSLGAESTSPLHF. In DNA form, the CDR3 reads TGTGCCAGCAGTCTAGGGGCCGAATCGACCTCACCCCTCCACTTT.

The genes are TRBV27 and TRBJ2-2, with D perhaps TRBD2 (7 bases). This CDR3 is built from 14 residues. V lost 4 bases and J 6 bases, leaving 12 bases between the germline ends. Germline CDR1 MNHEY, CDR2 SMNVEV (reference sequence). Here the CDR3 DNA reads TGTGCCAGCAGTTGGGGGGGCGGGTCCGGGGAGCTGTTTTTT. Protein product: CASSWGGGSGELFF.

The CDR3 sequence is CASSPLGQGAANEQFF. CDR3 nucleotide sequence: TGTGCCAGCTCACCCCTTGGACAGGGGGCGGCGAATGAGCAGTTCTTC. The genes are TRBV18 and TRBJ2-1; 11 bases line up with TRBD1. Germline-derived CDR1 and CDR2 are KGHSH and LQKENI. The CDR3 is made up of 16 amino acids. The V segment lost 3 bases and the J segment 7 bases; nucleotides outside the gene matches: 8. Full variable domain (remainder filled in from reference TRBV18 and TRBJ2-1): NAGVMQNPRHLVRRRGQEARLRCSPMKGHSHVYWYRQLPEEGLKFMVYLQKENIIDESGMPKERFSAEFPKEGPSILRIQQVVRGDSAAYFCASSPLGQGAANEQFFGPGTRLTVL.

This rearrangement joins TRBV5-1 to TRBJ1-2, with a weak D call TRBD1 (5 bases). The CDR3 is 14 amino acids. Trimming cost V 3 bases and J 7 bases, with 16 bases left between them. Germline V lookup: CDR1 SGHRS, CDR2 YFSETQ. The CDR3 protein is CASSYATETGGYTF. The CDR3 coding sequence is TGCGCCAGCAGCTACGCGACAGAAACGGGTGGCTACACCTTC.

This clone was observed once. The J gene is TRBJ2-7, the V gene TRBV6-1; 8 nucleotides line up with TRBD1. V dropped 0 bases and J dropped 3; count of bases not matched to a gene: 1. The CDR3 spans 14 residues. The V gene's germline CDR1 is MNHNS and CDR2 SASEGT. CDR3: CASSEAGTGYEQYF. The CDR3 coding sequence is TGTGCCAGCAGTGAAGCGGGGACAGGCTACGAGCAGTACTTC.

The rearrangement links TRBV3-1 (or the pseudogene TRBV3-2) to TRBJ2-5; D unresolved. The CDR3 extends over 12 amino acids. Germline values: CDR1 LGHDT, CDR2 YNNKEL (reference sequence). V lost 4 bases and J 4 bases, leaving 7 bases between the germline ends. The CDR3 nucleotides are TGTGCCAGCAGCCGGGCCCTAGAGACCCAGTACTTC. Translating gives CASSRALETQYF.

In DNA form, the CDR3 reads TGTGCCAGCAGTCTAAAGGCAGGTAAAACTGAAGCTTTCTTT. It yields the protein CASSLKAGKTEAFF. This chain links TRBV27 with TRBJ1-1; D is unclear. CDR1 is MNHEY and CDR2 is SMNVEV in the germline V gene (reference sequence). This CDR3 region has 14 residues. Trimming pared 5 bases from V and 5 bases from J, leaving 15 bases between.